Each of the 18 T cell receptor beta chains below was sequenced from the same sample in a study of CXCR3-negative and CXCR3-positive naive CD8 T cells. cDNA libraries for TRB were generated by 5' RACE incorporating UMI labels. TCRdb reworked the 5' RACE reads into one entry per CDR3 protein, no DNA. This sample's table reports some 130,000 distinct CDR3 sequences. Sequencing used naive CXCR3- CD8+ T cells from blood. Specified subset: CD45RO-CCR7+CD27+CD95- naive CD8+ T cells lacking CXCR3 (TNR3-). The receptors were sampled from a human donor in good health. Some clones in this sample may be carry-over from other donors' samples.

This chain joins TRBV29-1 and TRBJ1-5. This CDR3 is built from 17 residues. Germline V gives CDR1 SQVTM, CDR2 ANQGSEA. The CDR3 protein is CSVRQNIIAHSNQPQHF. The whole variable domain, filled in from reference TRBV29-1 and TRBJ1-5, reads SAVISQKPSRDICQRGTSLTIQCQVDSQVTMMFWYRQQPGQSLTLIATANQGSEATYESGFVIDKFPISRPNLTFSTLTVSNMSPEDSSIYLCSVRQNIIAHSNQPQHFGDGTRLSIL.

V gene TRBV5-1 combines with J gene TRBJ1-1. The CDR3 contains 14 residues. CDR1 and CDR2 from the germline V gene are SGHRS and YFSETQ. The CDR3: CASSFWSGSTEAFF.

V is TRBV7-9 and J is TRBJ1-1. The V gene's germline CDR1 is SEHNR and CDR2 FQNEAQ (reference sequence). This CDR3 comprises 13 residues. CDR3: CASSLLENTEAFF.

V is TRBV5-6 and J is TRBJ1-2. Germline assignment: CDR1 SGHDT and CDR2 YYEEEE. CDR3 length equals 12 residues. CDR3 region: CASSLWMGGYTF.

V and J are TRBV6-5 and TRBJ1-6; checking the TCRdb D call of TRBD1 is not possible without DNA. Germline CDR1 reads MNHEY; CDR2 reads SVGAGI. CDR3 length: 14 amino acids. This chain's CDR3 is CASCLRQIVSPLHF.

The rearrangement joins TRBV7-9 to TRBJ2-7. This CDR3 comprises 14 residues. CDR1 SEHNR and CDR2 FQNEAQ come from the germline V gene (reference sequence). This chain's CDR3 is CASSLAGMSYEQYF.

The V and J genes are TRBV7-2 and TRBJ2-1; TCRdb's assignment of TRBD1 cannot be checked, as there is no DNA. The CDR3 sequence is 19 residues long. Germline lookup yields CDR1 SGHTA and CDR2 FQGNSA. The CDR3 loop reads CASNLDDAWGQGTYNEQFF.

This CDR3 reads CSVEEEASGRRNEQFF. The chain uses TRBV29-1 and TRBJ2-1; the TCRdb call, TRBD2, lacks DNA for checking. The CDR3 runs 16 residues. CDR1 is SQVTM, CDR2 ANQGSEA, per germline.

The rearrangement links TRBV29-1 to TRBJ2-7. Germline loops: CDR1 SQVTM, CDR2 ANQGSEA. The CDR3 sequence is 14 residues long. CDR3 amino acids: CSVEDYGSSYEQYF.

The chain combines TRBV27 with TRBJ2-1; lacking DNA, the TRBD1 call made by TCRdb goes unchecked. This CDR3 is built from 14 residues. CDR1 MNHEY and CDR2 SMNVEV come from the germline V gene (reference sequence). CDR3 in amino acids: CASSLAGGYSEQFF.

V and J are TRBV12-3 or TRBV12-4 and TRBJ2-2. The CDR3 is made up of 13 amino acids. The CDR3 sequence: CASSSTTTGELFF.

The CDR3 is CASSLSGGAMDEQFF. The rearrangement joins TRBV7-3 to TRBJ2-1; TCRdb reports TRBD2, a call that lacks DNA to check it against. Germline values: CDR1 SGHTA, CDR2 FQGTGA. The CDR3 consists of 15 residues.

V and J are TRBV7-9 and TRBJ2-1; with no DNA, the TCRdb D assignment of TRBD1 cannot be verified. The CDR3 has 13 residues. Germline CDR1 and CDR2: SEHNR and FQNEAQ (reference sequence). The CDR3 reads CASSIPYSNEQFF. Based on the CDR3 plus reference TRBV7-9 and TRBJ2-1, the full variable domain is DTGVSQNPRHKITKRGQNVTFRCDPISEHNRLYWYRQTLGQGPEFLTYFQNEAQLEKSRLLSDRFSAERPKGSFSTLEIQRTEQGDSAMYLCASSIPYSNEQFFGPGTRLTVL.

This chain joins TRBV7-2 and TRBJ2-2. CDR3 length: 13 amino acids. The V gene's germline CDR1 is SGHTA and CDR2 FQGNSA. The CDR3 protein is CASSPSGPGELFF.

This sequence joins TRBV10-3 and TRBJ2-5; TCRdb returns TRBD2, unconfirmable since there is no DNA. This CDR3 has 17 amino acids. Germline CDR1 and CDR2: ENHRY and SYGVKD. Here the CDR3 reads CAISENLSGRAGETQYF.

This chain links TRBV6-4 with TRBJ2-7; the TCRdb D gene call, TRBD2, has no DNA to confirm it. Germline CDR1 is MRHNA and CDR2 is SNTAGT. The CDR3 has 19 residues. This CDR3 reads CASNSLTAVSSGRDYEQYF.

This chain uses TRBV7-3 with TRBJ1-1; without DNA, the TCRdb call of TRBD1 cannot be checked. The CDR3 runs 14 residues. Germline V lookup: CDR1 SGHTA, CDR2 FQGTGA. The CDR3 loop reads CASSPSSDRYEAFF.

This sequence joins TRBV20-1 and TRBJ1-5; there is no DNA to check the TCRdb D call of TRBD1. This CDR3 has 16 amino acids. Germline V gene sequence: CDR1 DFQATT, CDR2 SNEGSKA (reference sequence). This chain's CDR3 is CSAKGQGALGNQPQHF.